Listed below are T cell receptor beta chains from one sample, sequenced in a study of blood T cell repertoires in COVID-19. The assay was immunoSEQ multiplex PCR, and TCRdb's table has in-frame clones only and misses some. This sample has hundreds of thousands of clones, with about four fifths found just once. Sequencing used peripheral blood. All receptors come from an elderly man with acute or convalescent COVID-19. CDR3s include the opening cysteine and the closing phenylalanine or tryptophan. Fields, in order: D gene, CDR3 length, V gene, J gene, clone size, CDR3 protein, CDR3 DNA. A D gene is named only where the DNA matches it firmly. Size is omitted from some rows. Given values are once, few, many or a class for expanded clones.

d_call: TRBD1
cdr3_length: 14
v_call: TRBV2
j_call: TRBJ1-2
clone_size: .
cdr3_aa: CASSMDRGNYGYTF
cdr3_nt: TGTGCCAGCAGTATGGACAGGGGAAACTATGGCTACACCTTC

d_call: .
cdr3_length: 12
v_call: TRBV12-3/TRBV12-4
j_call: TRBJ2-7
clone_size: .
cdr3_aa: CASNSGGYEQYF
cdr3_nt: TGTGCCAGCAACTCAGGAGGGTACGAGCAGTACTTC

d_call: .
cdr3_length: 15
v_call: TRBV5-1
j_call: TRBJ1-2
clone_size: .
cdr3_aa: CASSLGAGGNYGYTF
cdr3_nt: TGCGCCAGCAGCTTGGGAGCGGGAGGGAACTATGGCTACACCTTC

d_call: .
cdr3_length: 13
v_call: TRBV29-1
j_call: TRBJ2-5
clone_size: .
cdr3_aa: CSVDVGARETQYF
cdr3_nt: TGCAGCGTTGACGTGGGGGCTAGGGAGACCCAGTACTTC

d_call: .
cdr3_length: 13
v_call: TRBV3-1/TRBV3-2
j_call: TRBJ1-2
clone_size: .
cdr3_aa: CASRRDGSYGYTF
cdr3_nt: TGTGCCAGCAGGCGGGACGGCTCGTATGGCTACACCTTC

d_call: TRBD1
cdr3_length: 16
v_call: TRBV11-2
j_call: TRBJ2-2
clone_size: .
cdr3_aa: CASSLNSGTATGELFF
cdr3_nt: TGTGCCAGCAGTTTAAACTCCGGGACAGCCACCGGGGAGCTGTTTTTT

d_call: TRBD2
cdr3_length: 17
v_call: TRBV18
j_call: TRBJ2-2
clone_size: .
cdr3_aa: CASSNTGGRANTGELFF
cdr3_nt: TGTGCCAGCTCGAACACGGGGGGTCGCGCGAACACCGGGGAGCTGTTTTTT

d_call: .
cdr3_length: 11
v_call: TRBV5-1
j_call: TRBJ2-3
clone_size: .
cdr3_aa: CASSLTLTQYF
cdr3_nt: TGCGCCAGCAGCCTTACTCTTACGCAGTATTTT

d_call: .
cdr3_length: 16
v_call: TRBV4-1
j_call: TRBJ2-7
clone_size: .
cdr3_aa: CASSQDRGGNSYEQYF
cdr3_nt: TGCGCCAGCAGCCAAGACAGGGGCGGTAACTCCTACGAGCAGTACTTC

d_call: TRBD1
cdr3_length: 16
v_call: TRBV27
j_call: TRBJ1-5
clone_size: .
cdr3_aa: CASSPGGQGFNQPQHF
cdr3_nt: TGTGCCAGCAGTCCCGGAGGACAGGGGTTCAATCAGCCCCAGCATTTT

d_call: TRBD2
cdr3_length: 20
v_call: TRBV6-6
j_call: TRBJ2-1
clone_size: few
cdr3_aa: CASSRRVGGRTSGTYNEQFF
cdr3_nt: TGTGCCAGCAGCCGAAGGGTAGGGGGCAGGACTAGCGGTACCTACAATGAGCAGTTCTTC

d_call: .
cdr3_length: 18
v_call: TRBV7-9
j_call: TRBJ2-5
clone_size: .
cdr3_aa: CASSLVRSATRGPETQYF
cdr3_nt: TGTGCCAGCAGCTTAGTTAGGTCTGCGACTAGGGGTCCAGAGACCCAGTACTTC

d_call: TRBD1
cdr3_length: 14
v_call: TRBV2
j_call: TRBJ1-6
clone_size: .
cdr3_aa: CASSGTGNNSPLHF
cdr3_nt: TGTGCCAGCAGTGGGACAGGGAATAATTCACCCCTCCACTTT

d_call: .
cdr3_length: 14
v_call: TRBV5-5
j_call: TRBJ2-1
clone_size: .
cdr3_aa: CASSFGNRHNEQFF
cdr3_nt: TGTGCCAGCAGCTTCGGGAATCGCCACAATGAGCAGTTCTTC

d_call: .
cdr3_length: 17
v_call: TRBV6-1
j_call: TRBJ1-1
clone_size: .
cdr3_aa: CASSEALRGPGGTEAFF
cdr3_nt: TGTGCCAGCAGTGAAGCTCTGCGGGGGCCCGGAGGCACTGAAGCTTTCTTT

d_call: TRBD1
cdr3_length: 18
v_call: TRBV28
j_call: TRBJ1-1
clone_size: .
cdr3_aa: CASSLYGTGVGLTAEAFF
cdr3_nt: TGTGCCAGCAGTTTATATGGGACAGGAGTAGGGTTAACAGCTGAAGCTTTCTTT

d_call: TRBD1
cdr3_length: 16
v_call: TRBV19
j_call: TRBJ1-3
clone_size: .
cdr3_aa: CASSPPRQGVGNTIYF
cdr3_nt: TGTGCCAGTAGTCCCCCGCGACAGGGTGTGGGAAACACCATATATTTT

d_call: TRBD2
cdr3_length: 15
v_call: TRBV5-4
j_call: TRBJ2-3
clone_size: .
cdr3_aa: CAISRGGRSTDTQYF
cdr3_nt: TGTGCCATCTCCCGGGGGGGGAGAAGCACAGATACGCAGTATTTT

d_call: TRBD1
cdr3_length: 16
v_call: TRBV6-2/TRBV6-3
j_call: TRBJ1-2
clone_size: .
cdr3_aa: CASSFTRTGGEGSYTF
cdr3_nt: TGTGCCAGCAGTTTTACGCGGACAGGGGGCGAAGGAAGCTACACCTTC

d_call: .
cdr3_length: 13
v_call: TRBV4-1
j_call: TRBJ2-3
clone_size: .
cdr3_aa: CASSPPSTDTQYF
cdr3_nt: TGCGCCAGCAGCCCCCCTAGCACAGATACGCAGTATTTT

d_call: TRBD1
cdr3_length: 16
v_call: TRBV24-1
j_call: TRBJ1-4
clone_size: .
cdr3_aa: CATSEGLGGTNEKLFF
cdr3_nt: TGTGCCACCAGTGAAGGCCTAGGGGGCACTAATGAAAAACTGTTTTTT

d_call: TRBD1
cdr3_length: 13
v_call: TRBV3-1/TRBV3-2
j_call: TRBJ2-7
clone_size: .
cdr3_aa: CASSVGQSYEQYF
cdr3_nt: TGTGCCAGCAGCGTGGGACAGAGCTACGAGCAGTACTTC

d_call: TRBD1
cdr3_length: 16
v_call: TRBV5-5
j_call: TRBJ1-6
clone_size: .
cdr3_aa: CASSPQTGRRYSPLHF
cdr3_nt: TGTGCCAGCAGCCCCCAGACAGGGAGGAGGTATTCACCCCTCCACTTT

d_call: TRBD2
cdr3_length: 15
v_call: TRBV30
j_call: TRBJ2-2
clone_size: .
cdr3_aa: CAWKPSGRATGELFF
cdr3_nt: TGTGCCTGGAAACCTAGCGGGAGGGCCACCGGGGAGCTGTTTTTT

d_call: .
cdr3_length: 13
v_call: TRBV18
j_call: TRBJ1-5
clone_size: .
cdr3_aa: CASSPDRHQPQHF
cdr3_nt: TGTGCCAGCTCACCTGACAGACACCAGCCCCAGCATTTT

d_call: .
cdr3_length: 12
v_call: TRBV12-3/TRBV12-4
j_call: TRBJ1-2
clone_size: once
cdr3_aa: CASSLRGGGYTF
cdr3_nt: TGTGCCAGCAGTCTCCGGGGAGGGGGCTACACCTTC

d_call: TRBD1
cdr3_length: 15
v_call: TRBV27
j_call: TRBJ2-7
clone_size: .
cdr3_aa: CASSLTPTGDYEQYF
cdr3_nt: TGTGCCAGCAGCTTAACCCCTACAGGGGACTACGAGCAGTACTTC

d_call: .
cdr3_length: 14
v_call: TRBV28
j_call: TRBJ1-2
clone_size: .
cdr3_aa: CASSLGASNYGYTF
cdr3_nt: TGTGCCAGCAGTTTGGGGGCATCCAACTATGGCTACACCTTC

d_call: TRBD1
cdr3_length: 16
v_call: TRBV6-6
j_call: TRBJ2-4
clone_size: .
cdr3_aa: CASSGRDRGSKNIQYF
cdr3_nt: TGTGCCAGCAGTGGCCGGGACAGGGGATCCAAAAACATTCAGTACTTC

d_call: .
cdr3_length: 15
v_call: TRBV11-1
j_call: TRBJ2-7
clone_size: .
cdr3_aa: CASSYGGVRSYEQYF
cdr3_nt: TGTGCCAGCAGCTATGGGGGCGTACGCTCCTACGAGCAGTACTTC

d_call: TRBD1
cdr3_length: 17
v_call: TRBV7-9
j_call: TRBJ1-6
clone_size: .
cdr3_aa: CASSPDLGQENNSPLHF
cdr3_nt: TGTGCCAGCAGCCCAGATCTCGGACAGGAGAATAATTCACCCCTCCACTTT

d_call: TRBD1
cdr3_length: 14
v_call: TRBV6-5
j_call: TRBJ1-2
clone_size: .
cdr3_aa: CASSRTGNNYGYTF
cdr3_nt: TGTGCCAGCAGTCGGACAGGGAATAACTATGGCTACACCTTC

d_call: .
cdr3_length: 13
v_call: TRBV6-5
j_call: TRBJ2-7
clone_size: .
cdr3_aa: CASSSVQFYEQYF
cdr3_nt: TGTGCCAGCAGTTCGGTACAGTTCTACGAGCAGTACTTC